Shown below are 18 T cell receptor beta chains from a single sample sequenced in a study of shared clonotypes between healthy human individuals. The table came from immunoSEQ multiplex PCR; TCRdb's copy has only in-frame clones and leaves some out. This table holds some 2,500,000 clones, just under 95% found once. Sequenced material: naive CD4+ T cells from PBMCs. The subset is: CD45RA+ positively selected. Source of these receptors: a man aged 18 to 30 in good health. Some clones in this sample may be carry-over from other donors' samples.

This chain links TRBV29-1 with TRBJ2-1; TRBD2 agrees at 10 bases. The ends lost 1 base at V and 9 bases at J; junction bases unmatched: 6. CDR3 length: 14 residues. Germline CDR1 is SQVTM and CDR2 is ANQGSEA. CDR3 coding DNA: TGCAGCGTTGAAGCCCTAGCGGGAGAGACTGAGCAGTTCTTC. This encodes CSVEALAGETEQFF.

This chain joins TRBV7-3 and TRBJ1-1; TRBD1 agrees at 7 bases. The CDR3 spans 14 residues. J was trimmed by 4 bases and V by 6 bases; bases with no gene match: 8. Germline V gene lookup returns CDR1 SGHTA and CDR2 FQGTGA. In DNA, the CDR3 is TGTGCCAGCAGAGGCACAGGGGAGTCCACTGAAGCTTTCTTT. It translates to CASRGTGESTEAFF.

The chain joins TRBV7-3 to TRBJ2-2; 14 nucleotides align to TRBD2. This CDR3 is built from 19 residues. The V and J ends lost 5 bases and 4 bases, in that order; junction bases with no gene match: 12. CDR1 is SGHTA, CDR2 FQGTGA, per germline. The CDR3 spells CASSTNRGLAGGGTGELFF. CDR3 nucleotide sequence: TGTGCCAGCAGCACCAACCGAGGACTAGCGGGAGGCGGCACCGGGGAGCTGTTTTTT.

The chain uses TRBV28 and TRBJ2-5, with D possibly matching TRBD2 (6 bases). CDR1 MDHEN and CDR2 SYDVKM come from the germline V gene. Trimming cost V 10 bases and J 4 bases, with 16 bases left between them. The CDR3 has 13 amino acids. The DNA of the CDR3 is TGTGCCACCCTACCGGGAGCCCCAGAGACCCAGTACTTC. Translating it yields CATLPGAPETQYF.

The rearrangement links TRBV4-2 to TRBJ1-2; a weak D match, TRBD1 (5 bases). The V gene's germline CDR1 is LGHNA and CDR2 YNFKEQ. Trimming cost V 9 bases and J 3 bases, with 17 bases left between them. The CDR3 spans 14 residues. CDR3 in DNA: TGTGCCAGTAAACCCGGGGGTTTGGACTATGGCTACACCTTC. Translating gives CASKPGGLDYGYTF.

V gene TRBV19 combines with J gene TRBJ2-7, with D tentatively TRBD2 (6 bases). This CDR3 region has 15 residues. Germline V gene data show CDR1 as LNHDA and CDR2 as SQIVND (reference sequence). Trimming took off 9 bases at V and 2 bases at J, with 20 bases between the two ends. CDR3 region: CASRYNRDSTYEQYF. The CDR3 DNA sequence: TGTGCCAGCAGATACAACCGGGACTCTACCTACGAGCAGTACTTC.

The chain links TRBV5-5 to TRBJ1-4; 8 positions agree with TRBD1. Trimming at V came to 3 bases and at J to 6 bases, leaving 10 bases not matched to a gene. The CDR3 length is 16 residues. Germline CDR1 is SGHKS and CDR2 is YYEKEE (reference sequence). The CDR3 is CASSSPLPRGHEKLFF. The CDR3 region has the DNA TGTGCCAGCAGCTCCCCCCTACCCAGGGGGCATGAAAAACTGTTTTTT.

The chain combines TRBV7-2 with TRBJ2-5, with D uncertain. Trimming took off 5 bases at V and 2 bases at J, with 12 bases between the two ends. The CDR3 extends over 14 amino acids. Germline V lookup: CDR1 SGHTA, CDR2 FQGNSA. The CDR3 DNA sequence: TGTGCCAGCAGCCCAGGACGTGTGCAAGAGACCCAGTACTTC. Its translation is CASSPGRVQETQYF.

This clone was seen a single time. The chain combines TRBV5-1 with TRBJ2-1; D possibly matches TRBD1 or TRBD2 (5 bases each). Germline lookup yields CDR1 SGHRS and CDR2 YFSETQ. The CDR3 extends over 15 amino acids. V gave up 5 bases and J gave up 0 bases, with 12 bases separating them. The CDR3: CASRGTASSYNEQFF. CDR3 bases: TGCGCCAGCAGAGGGACGGCGAGCTCCTACAATGAGCAGTTCTTC.

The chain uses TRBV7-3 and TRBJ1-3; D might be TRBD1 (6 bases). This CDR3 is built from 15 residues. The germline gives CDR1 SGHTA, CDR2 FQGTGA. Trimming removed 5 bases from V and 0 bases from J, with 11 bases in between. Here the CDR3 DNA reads TGTGCCAGCAGCGTGCGAGGGGGCTCTGGAAACACCATATATTTT. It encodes CASSVRGGSGNTIYF.

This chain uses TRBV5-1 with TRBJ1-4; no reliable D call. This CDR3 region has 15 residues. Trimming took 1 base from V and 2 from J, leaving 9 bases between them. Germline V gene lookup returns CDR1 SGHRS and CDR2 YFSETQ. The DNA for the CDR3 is TGCGCCAGCAGCTTGAATCCCGACACTAATGAAAAACTGTTTTTT. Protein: CASSLNPDTNEKLFF.

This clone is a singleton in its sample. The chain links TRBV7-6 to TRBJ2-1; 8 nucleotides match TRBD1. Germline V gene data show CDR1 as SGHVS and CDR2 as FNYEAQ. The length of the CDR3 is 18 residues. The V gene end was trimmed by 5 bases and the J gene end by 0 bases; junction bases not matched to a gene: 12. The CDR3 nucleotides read TGTGCCAGCAGCCTAGACGGGACAGGAGGGCTCTCCTACAATGAGCAGTTCTTC. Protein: CASSLDGTGGLSYNEQFF.

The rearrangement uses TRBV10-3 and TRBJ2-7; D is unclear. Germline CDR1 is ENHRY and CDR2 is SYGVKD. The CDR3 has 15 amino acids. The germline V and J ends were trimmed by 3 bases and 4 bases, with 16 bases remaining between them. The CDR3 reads CAISDYDERPYEQYF. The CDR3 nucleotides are TGTGCCATCAGTGACTACGACGAACGACCATACGAGCAGTACTTC.

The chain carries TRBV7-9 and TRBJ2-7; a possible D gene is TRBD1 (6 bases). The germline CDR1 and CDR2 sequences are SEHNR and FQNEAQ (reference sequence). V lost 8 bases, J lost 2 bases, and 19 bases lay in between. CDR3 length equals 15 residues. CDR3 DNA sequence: TGTGCCAGCTTAATCCCAGGGGCTCTGGCCTACGAGCAGTACTTC. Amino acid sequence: CASLIPGALAYEQYF.

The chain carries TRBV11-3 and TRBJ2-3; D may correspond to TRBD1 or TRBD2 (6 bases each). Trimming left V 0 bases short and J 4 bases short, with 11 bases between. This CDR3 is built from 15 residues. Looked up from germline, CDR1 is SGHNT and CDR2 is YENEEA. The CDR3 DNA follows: TGTGCCAGCAGCTTAGATCCGGGGGCCGCAGATACGCAGTATTTT. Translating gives CASSLDPGAADTQYF. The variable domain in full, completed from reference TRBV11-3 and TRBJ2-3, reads EAGVVQSPRYKIIEKKQPVAFWCNPISGHNTLYWYLQNLGQGPELLIRYENEEAVDDSQLPKDRFSAERLKGVDSTLKIQPAELGDSAVYLCASSLDPGAADTQYFGPGTRLTVL.

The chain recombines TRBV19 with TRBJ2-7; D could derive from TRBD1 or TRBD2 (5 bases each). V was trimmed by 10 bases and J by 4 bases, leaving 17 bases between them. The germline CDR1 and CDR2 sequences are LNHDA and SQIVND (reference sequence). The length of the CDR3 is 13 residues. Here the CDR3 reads CATSTTGGYEQYF. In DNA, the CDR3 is TGTGCCACTTCTACGACTGGGGGTTACGAGCAGTACTTC.

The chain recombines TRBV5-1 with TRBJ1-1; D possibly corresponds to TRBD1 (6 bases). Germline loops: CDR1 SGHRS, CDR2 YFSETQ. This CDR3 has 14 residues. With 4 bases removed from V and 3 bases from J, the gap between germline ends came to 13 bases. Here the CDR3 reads CASSPTSGDTEAFF. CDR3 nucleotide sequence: TGCGCCAGCAGCCCGACCTCAGGGGACACTGAAGCTTTCTTT.

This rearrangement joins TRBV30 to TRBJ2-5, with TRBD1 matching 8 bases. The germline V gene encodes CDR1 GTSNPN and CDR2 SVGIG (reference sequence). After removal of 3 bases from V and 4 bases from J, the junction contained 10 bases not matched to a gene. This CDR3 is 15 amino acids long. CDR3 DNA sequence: TGTGCCTGGAGCTTAAAACCCGGACAGGGAGAGACCCAGTACTTC. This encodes CAWSLKPGQGETQYF. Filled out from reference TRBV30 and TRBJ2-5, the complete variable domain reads SQTIHQWPATLVQPVGSPLSLECTVEGTSNPNLYWYRQAAGRGLQLLFYSVGIGQISSEVPQNLSASRPQDRQFILSSKKLLLSDSGFYLCAWSLKPGQGETQYFGPGTRLLVL.